Described below is a single T cell receptor gamma chain sequence and its context. This clone was detected a few times. It lacks a known antigen. No base quality values were provided; no much bigger clone lies one nucleotide off. Genomic DNA was extracted with the QIAamp DNA FFPE tissue kit from ten 5-um FFPE scrolls per case. Fully anonymised formalin-fixed paraffin-embedded duodenal biopsies surplus to diagnostic needs were used to test TCR repertoire-based classification of coeliac disease. The sample originates from a study of intestinal T cells in coeliac disease (dated by TCRdb to about 2020). Regarding the complete study: In the TRG cohort, the mean age of coeliac patients was roughly 15 years compared with about 59 years for controls, so the coeliac patients were much younger than the controls. A second, larger TCR-gamma (TRG) cohort comprised duodenal biopsies from more than 30 coeliac disease patients and some 21 non-coeliac controls. Duodenal biopsies from around eleven coeliac disease patients and around eleven non-coeliac controls were included in the TCR-delta (TRD) cohort. Here is what the overall study found, with its caveats: Age was significantly different between the coeliac and control groups, but splitting the analysis by age did not give a significant classification. Clustering based on TRG put 51 of 54 biopsies (approximately 94%) in the right class, and the reported leave-one-out accuracy was about 90%. FFPE-derived DNA was found to be relatively degraded, and loss of a proportion of TCR sequences in each sample was likely caused by this degradation. In training, clustering based on TRD kmers put every one of the 22 biopsies in the right class, and the leave-one-out accuracy was reported as 91%. Repeated CDR3 amino acid sequences could not be distinguished from PCR duplicates.

The germline V and J ends show losses of 8 bases and 8 bases respectively, and no gene match explains 9 bases of the junction. Including cysteine and phenylalanine, the CDR3 has 13 amino acids. Here the CDR3 DNA is all that survives: 39 bases in frame from base 1. The method behind the library was multiplex PCR. The instrument was an Ion Torrent PGM. The LymphoTrack kit, which has primers carrying Illumina adapters, was used to amplify TRG repertoires from roughly 200 ng of biopsy DNA. TRG amplicons were purified with AMPure XP beads, quantified on a 2100 Bioanalyzer, and pooled equimolarly. An Ion PGM instrument was used to sequence the TRG libraries. The paper's data handling went like this. Using FastX, any read was removed if more than 10% of its nucleotides had quality scores below the third quartile calculated per patient. Reads were aligned with IMGT/HighV-QUEST to assign V, D and J genes, identify CDR3 regions and assess functionality. Sequences were converted to amino acids, and every sequence predicted to be non-functional was removed. CDR3s were broken into kmers both with and without positional annotation, kmer frequencies were analysed by PCA, and samples were clustered using each of the 1023 combinations of PCs 1-10. Leave-one-out cross-validation was used to validate the classification, with parameters re-optimised on the remaining samples in each round. Shannon diversity was calculated using the vegan R package from repeated random subsamples equal to the lowest read count. TCRdb reran clone calling on the public reads with CATT; rows sharing one DNA sequence were then combined. The V and J calls were not made by the authors but by TCRdb's processing. The sample profile shows roughly 540 gamma-chain clones; around 51% of them were found once. Clones ranked in the top ten supply roughly 18% of the sample.

Sample: a duodenal biopsy. This sequence originates from a human donor with celiac disease. This receptor chain uses TRGV10 and TRGJP1. TRGV10 is an open reading frame whose function is uncertain. This receptor has the CDR3 CAAWGQGGWFKIF. The nucleotide sequence is given as TGTGCTGCGTGGGGTCAGGGAGGTTGGTTCAAGATATTT.